Below are 30 T cell receptor beta chains sequenced from a single sample in a study of blood T cell repertoires in COVID-19. Repertoires were generated with immunoSEQ multiplex PCR, while TCRdb's copy carries only in-frame clones and drops some. This table holds about 190,000 clones, roughly 84% found once. Sequencing was performed on peripheral blood. These TCRs come from a woman aged 40 to 50 who had recovered from COVID-19.

The gene calls are TRBV30 and TRBJ2-7, with 8 bases matching TRBD1. Germline CDR1 and CDR2: GTSNPN and SVGIG (reference sequence). CDR3 size: 14 residues. Trimming took 1 base from V and 2 from J; bases not matched to a gene: 4. CDR3 DNA: TGTGCCTGGAGTGCTGGACAGGGACCCTACGAGCAGTACTTC. Amino acid sequence: CAWSAGQGPYEQYF.

The V and J genes are TRBV27 and TRBJ2-3; 9 nucleotides agree with TRBD2. The V gene's germline CDR1 is MNHEY and CDR2 SMNVEV (reference sequence). V dropped 5 bases and J dropped 7; count of bases not matched to a gene: 10. The CDR3 is 15 residues long. CDR3 region: CASSTQWREGNTQYF. The DNA for the CDR3 is TGTGCCAGCAGTACCCAATGGCGGGAGGGAAATACGCAGTATTTT.

J is TRBJ2-1 and V is TRBV2; D uncertain. The CDR3 loop spans 13 amino acids. Germline-derived CDR1 and CDR2 are SNHLY and FYNNEI. V lost 2 bases and J lost 4, with 6 bases in between. CDR3: CASSERVYNEQFF. DNA of the CDR3: TGTGCCAGCAGTGAAAGAGTGTACAATGAGCAGTTCTTC.

V is TRBV19 and J is TRBJ2-1; 8 positions agree with TRBD2. The germline CDR1 and CDR2 sequences are LNHDA and SQIVND (reference sequence). This CDR3 spans 14 amino acids. The junction had 11 bases not matched to a gene; V was cut back by 9 bases and J by 7 bases. The CDR3 is CASRLARGMNEQFF. DNA of the CDR3: TGTGCCAGCCGACTAGCGAGGGGCATGAATGAGCAGTTCTTC. The whole variable domain, remainder taken from reference TRBV19 and TRBJ2-1, is DGGITQSPKYLFRKEGQNVTLSCEQNLNHDAMYWYRQDPGQGLRLIYYSQIVNDFQKGDIAEGYSVSREKKESFPLTVTSAQKNPTAFYLCASRLARGMNEQFFGPGTRLTVL.

A few counts support this clone. CDR3 residues: CASSLRGSYGYTF. DNA of the CDR3: TGTGCCAGCAGCTTACGGGGTTCCTATGGCTACACCTTC. The chain recombines TRBV5-6 with TRBJ1-2; D unclear. The V and J ends lost 2 bases and 4 bases respectively, with 9 bases between them. Germline CDR1 is SGHDT and CDR2 is YYEEEE. The CDR3 sequence is 13 residues long.

This chain joins TRBV18 and TRBJ2-7, with 10 nucleotides matching TRBD2. The CDR3 totals 16 residues. CDR1 is KGHSH, CDR2 LQKENI, per germline. V lost 3 bases and J lost 2; bases outside the gene matches: 7. Here the CDR3 reads CASSPGLAGAPYEQYF. The CDR3 nucleotides are TGTGCCAGCTCACCGGGGCTAGCGGGAGCCCCCTACGAGCAGTACTTC.

The chain has TRBV30 and TRBJ1-5; perhaps TRBD1 as D (5 bases). V lost 0 bases to trimming and J lost 3 bases, with 18 bases between them. This CDR3 has 17 residues. CDR1 is GTSNPN and CDR2 is SVGIG in the germline V gene (reference sequence). The CDR3 coding sequence is TGTGCCTGGAGTGTACCGGCAGGGTGGTTAGTCAATCAGCCCCAGCATTTT. Amino acid sequence: CAWSVPAGWLVNQPQHF.

This chain links TRBV29-1 with TRBJ1-5, with D maybe TRBD1 (5 bases). Germline CDR1 is SQVTM and CDR2 is ANQGSEA. V lost 4 bases and J 11 bases, leaving 12 bases between the germline ends. This CDR3 contains 11 residues. This CDR3 is CSVVWGVTQHF. The CDR3 nucleotides are TGCAGCGTTGTATGGGGGGTCACCCAGCATTTT.

This clone turned up a few times. The rearrangement links TRBV5-8 to TRBJ2-2; 9 bases agree with TRBD2. V dropped 3 bases and J dropped 5; count of bases not matched to a gene: 8. This CDR3 region has 16 residues. Germline V gene data show CDR1 as SGHTS and CDR2 as YDEGEE. This CDR3 reads CASSSVAGAWTGELFF. The CDR3 DNA sequence: TGTGCCAGCAGCTCCGTAGCGGGAGCGTGGACCGGGGAGCTGTTTTTT.

The chain couples TRBV2 to TRBJ1-5; weak D call: TRBD1 (5 bases). Germline CDR1 reads SNHLY; CDR2 reads FYNNEI. CDR3 length: 15 amino acids. V was shortened by 3 bases and J by 2 bases, with 11 bases between the two germline ends. CDR3 in amino acids: CASSDDRQRNQPQHF. CDR3 sequence (DNA): TGTGCCAGCAGTGATGATAGACAGCGCAATCAGCCCCAGCATTTT. Together with reference TRBV2 and TRBJ1-5, the CDR3 gives the full variable domain: EPEVTQTPSHQVTQMGQEVILRCVPISNHLYFYWYRQILGQKVEFLVSFYNNEISEKSEIFDDQFSVERPDGSNFTLKIRSTKLEDSAMYFCASSDDRQRNQPQHFGDGTRLSIL.

The rearrangement uses TRBV5-5 and TRBJ2-5; D is possibly TRBD1 (5 bases). This CDR3 has 14 residues. Per germline, CDR1 SGHKS and CDR2 YYEKEE (reference sequence). The V and J ends lost 1 base and 4 bases respectively, with 11 bases between them. The CDR3 bases are TGTGCCAGCAGCTTGTTTCCGCAGGGAGAGACCCAGTACTTC. Amino acids: CASSLFPQGETQYF. Together with reference TRBV5-5 and TRBJ2-5, the CDR3 gives the full variable domain: DAGVTQSPTHLIKTRGQQVTLRCSPISGHKSVSWYQQVLGQGPQFIFQYYEKEERGRGNFPDRFSARQFPNYSSELNVNALLLGDSALYLCASSLFPQGETQYFGPGTRLLVL.

The genes are TRBV7-2 and TRBJ2-3; D call uncertain. CDR1 and CDR2 (germline): SGHTA, FQGNSA. The V gene lost 4 bases and the J gene lost 4 bases, with 9 bases spanning the gap. CDR3 length: 13 residues. For the CDR3, the DNA is TGTGCCAGCAGCTCCAATCTAGCAGATACGCAGTATTTT. Translated: CASSSNLADTQYF.

CDR3 amino acids: CASSEFSLSSYEQYF. The CDR3 DNA follows: TGTGCCAGCAGTGAGTTTTCCCTTAGCTCCTACGAGCAGTACTTC. The chain is built from TRBV6-1 and TRBJ2-7; no definite D call. Germline CDR1 is MNHNS and CDR2 is SASEGT. The CDR3 has 15 residues. Trimming removed 3 bases at V and 0 bases at J, with 12 bases between.

This rearrangement joins TRBV3-1 (or the pseudogene TRBV3-2) to TRBJ1-2; weak D call: TRBD1 (5 bases). CDR1 and CDR2 (germline): LGHDT, YNNKEL (reference sequence). V was trimmed by 5 bases and J by 2 bases, leaving 12 bases between them. CDR3 length: 14 residues. This chain's CDR3 is CASSASGVNYGYTF. The CDR3 region has the DNA TGTGCCAGCAGCGCGTCGGGGGTCAACTATGGCTACACCTTC.

The chain has TRBV3-1 (or the pseudogene TRBV3-2) and TRBJ2-5, with a weak D call TRBD2 (6 bases). Per germline, CDR1 LGHDT and CDR2 YNNKEL (reference sequence). V lost 0 bases to trimming and J lost 1 base, with 9 bases between them. The CDR3 has 15 residues. CDR3 sequence: CASSQEGGLQETQYF. CDR3 bases: TGTGCCAGCAGCCAAGAAGGAGGGCTCCAAGAGACCCAGTACTTC.

The chain is built from TRBV5-8 and TRBJ1-4, with 10 bases lining up with TRBD1. This CDR3 contains 14 residues. Germline V gene sequence: CDR1 SGHTS, CDR2 YDEGEE. With 5 bases clipped from V and 7 bases from J, the junction kept 5 bases outside the gene matches. CDR3 sequence: CASRRQGAIEKLFF. DNA for the CDR3: TGTGCCAGCAGACGACAGGGGGCAATTGAAAAACTGTTTTTT.

The rearrangement links TRBV7-8 to TRBJ1-1; maybe TRBD1 (5 bases). CDR3 length: 14 residues. V was shortened by 5 bases and J by 3 bases, with 13 bases between the two germline ends. Per the germline V gene, CDR1 is SGHVS and CDR2 is FQNEAQ. The CDR3 protein is CASSRGLGDTEAFF. The CDR3 coding sequence is TGTGCCAGCAGCAGGGGCCTTGGGGACACTGAAGCTTTCTTT.

This chain connects TRBV30 to TRBJ2-1, with D perhaps matching TRBD2 (6 bases). Germline-derived CDR1 and CDR2 are GTSNPN and SVGIG (reference sequence). The CDR3 totals 15 residues. V lost 3 bases and J 2 bases, leaving 14 bases between the germline ends. The CDR3 is CAWREGAGPYNEQFF. CDR3 DNA sequence: TGTGCCTGGAGGGAGGGAGCGGGCCCCTACAATGAGCAGTTCTTC.

The chain combines TRBV10-3 with TRBJ2-7, with TRBD1 matching over 12 bases. Trimming took 4 bases from V and 1 from J; bases not matched to a gene: 11. The CDR3 is 18 amino acids. From germline, CDR1 is ENHRY and CDR2 SYGVKD. The CDR3 spells CAISGGGQGAPKSYEQYF. The CDR3 nucleotides are TGTGCCATCAGTGGGGGGGGACAGGGGGCCCCTAAGTCCTACGAGCAGTACTTC.

CDR3 nucleotide sequence: TGTGCCTGGGGACAGGGAGGCCCAGGCGAAAAACTGTTTTTT. Amino acid sequence: CAWGQGGPGEKLFF. V gene TRBV30 combines with J gene TRBJ1-4, with 8 bases aligning to TRBD1. The V gene's germline CDR1 is GTSNPN and CDR2 SVGIG (reference sequence). J lost 8 bases, V lost 5 bases, and 10 bases had no gene match. The CDR3 spans 14 residues.

The genes are TRBV9 and TRBJ2-7; 7 nucleotides agree with TRBD2. The CDR3 covers 16 residues. Germline V CDR1 and CDR2: SGDLS, YYNGEE. After removal of 0 bases from V and 0 bases from J, the junction contained 6 bases not matched to a gene. CDR3 coding DNA: TGTGCCAGCAGCGTAGGTGTTGGCGGGAGCTCCTACGAGCAGTACTTC. This encodes CASSVGVGGSSYEQYF.

This sequence joins TRBV2 and TRBJ2-1; perhaps TRBD1 as D (6 bases). CDR1 and CDR2 (germline): SNHLY, FYNNEI. Trimming took 1 base from V and 2 from J, leaving 9 bases between them. This CDR3 has 15 amino acids. CDR3 loop: CASSEVGGPYNEQFF. The DNA of the CDR3 is TGTGCCAGCAGTGAAGTAGGGGGACCCTACAATGAGCAGTTCTTC.

The chain uses TRBV5-1 and TRBJ2-5, with 9 nucleotides matching TRBD1. CDR3 size: 13 residues. The ends lost 9 bases at V and 3 bases at J; junction bases unmatched: 6. Germline assignment: CDR1 SGHRS and CDR2 YFSETQ. The CDR3 nucleotides read TGCGCCACCAACCGACAGGGGGAAGAGACCCAGTACTTC. Translating gives CATNRQGEETQYF.

The V call is TRBV5-4, the J call TRBJ2-5; no reliable D call. The CDR3 has 15 residues. Trimming left V 2 bases short and J 7 bases short, with 18 bases between. Germline CDR1 and CDR2: SGHNT and YYREEE (reference sequence). In DNA, the CDR3 is TGTGCCAGCAGCTTTTCCGGTGTCGCGGTAGGGACCCAGTACTTC. Translated: CASSFSGVAVGTQYF. Complete variable domain (other parts from reference TRBV5-4 and TRBJ2-5): ETGVTQSPTHLIKTRGQQVTLRCSSQSGHNTVSWYQQALGQGPQFIFQYYREEENGRGNFPPRFSGLQFPNYSSELNVNALELDDSALYLCASSFSGVAVGTQYFGPGTRLLVL.

The chain links TRBV7-9 to TRBJ2-1; 8 bases match TRBD2. V shed 1 base and J 0 bases; nucleotides not matched to a gene: 5. Germline assignment: CDR1 SEHNR and CDR2 FQNEAQ (reference sequence). The CDR3 has 17 residues. In DNA form, the CDR3 reads TGTGCCAGCAGCTTAGGGGCTAGCGGGTTCTCCTACAATGAGCAGTTCTTC. It yields the protein CASSLGASGFSYNEQFF.

This chain uses TRBV4-3 with TRBJ1-5; D is ambiguous. The V gene lost 0 bases and the J gene lost 2 bases, with 8 bases spanning the gap. Germline CDR1 is LGHNA and CDR2 is YSLEER. The CDR3 runs to 15 residues. The CDR3 sequence: CASSQDRFGNQPQHF. The DNA of the CDR3 is TGCGCCAGCAGCCAAGACAGGTTTGGCAATCAGCCCCAGCATTTT.

The table lists this clone with a count of one. The chain joins TRBV29-1 to TRBJ2-2; TRBD2 matches at 7 bases. The CDR3 totals 13 residues. Trimming took 2 bases from V and 6 from J; bases not matched to a gene: 3. The V gene's germline CDR1 is SQVTM and CDR2 ANQGSEA. The CDR3 bases are TGCAGCGTTGAATTCGGACTAGCCGGGGAGCTGTTTTTT. It yields the protein CSVEFGLAGELFF.

The chain employs TRBV15 and TRBJ2-5; D not resolved. Trimming left V 2 bases short and J 4 bases short, with 8 bases between. Germline loops: CDR1 LNHNV, CDR2 YYDKDF (reference sequence). The CDR3 covers 13 residues. CDR3 loop: CATSRQVGETQYF. In DNA form, the CDR3 reads TGTGCCACCAGCAGACAGGTTGGAGAGACCCAGTACTTC.

This rearrangement joins TRBV28 to TRBJ2-7; 7 positions match TRBD2. J gave up 4 bases and V 7 bases, and 10 bases lay outside the gene matches. The CDR3 length is 14 residues. Germline CDR1 MDHEN, CDR2 SYDVKM. CDR3 sequence: CASTGGKAPYEQYF. The CDR3 DNA is TGTGCCAGCACGGGGGGAAAGGCCCCTTACGAGCAGTACTTC.

The V gene is TRBV2, the J gene TRBJ1-1, with no clear D. The CDR3 sequence is 12 residues long. V was clipped by 4 bases and J by 5 bases, with 8 bases between them. Germline CDR1 reads SNHLY; CDR2 reads FYNNEI. Written as DNA, the CDR3 is TGTGCCAGCAGTGTAGAGAGGACTGAAGCTTTCTTT. It yields the protein CASSVERTEAFF.